These 32 T cell receptor beta chains share one sample of origin, sequenced in a study of T cell changes during pregnancy in multiple sclerosis. The assay was immunoSEQ multiplex PCR, and TCRdb's table has in-frame clones only and misses some. The repertoire consists of around 40,000 clones, with about 91% occurring once and the leading ten covering roughly 1.1%. Here the sequenced sample was CD4+ T cells from peripheral blood mononuclear cells, taken in the first trimester of pregnancy. These receptors all stem from a female donor with multiple sclerosis, enrolled in a pregnancy study.

The chain uses TRBV5-1 and TRBJ2-1; TRBD2 matches 7 bases. V trimming: 0 bases; J trimming: 5 bases; junction bases outside the gene matches: 5. The CDR3 runs to 15 residues. Germline CDR1 SGHRS, CDR2 YFSETQ. The CDR3 coding sequence is TGCGCCAGCAGCTTGGGTTTGCGGGAGAACAATGAGCAGTTCTTC. The encoded protein is CASSLGLRENNEQFF.

This chain uses TRBV6-1 with TRBJ1-2; 9 bases map to TRBD1. The CDR3 has 13 amino acids. J was trimmed by 8 bases and V by 4 bases; bases with no gene match: 5. Germline V gene data show CDR1 as MNHNS and CDR2 as SASEGT. CDR3 sequence (DNA): TGTGCCAGCAGTGCCGACAGGGGGTACGGCTACACCTTC. Protein product: CASSADRGYGYTF.

This chain joins TRBV27 and TRBJ2-7; 8 bases align to TRBD1. Germline loops: CDR1 MNHEY, CDR2 SMNVEV (reference sequence). V lost 6 bases, J lost 5 bases, and 12 bases stayed unmatched. There are 15 residues in the CDR3. The CDR3 DNA is TGTGCCAGCAGAGGGGCGGGGCAGGGGGCCCACGAGCAGTACTTC. Translated, it gives CASRGAGQGAHEQYF.

This chain joins TRBV28 and TRBJ1-2; D is perhaps TRBD1 (5 bases). V dropped 7 bases and J dropped 3 bases, with 12 bases sitting between them. The CDR3 runs 13 residues. CDR1 is MDHEN and CDR2 is SYDVKM in the germline V gene. CDR3 amino acids: CASNQGSHYGYTF. CDR3 DNA sequence: TGTGCCAGCAATCAGGGATCACACTATGGCTACACCTTC.

The chain joins TRBV19 to TRBJ1-2, with a weak D call TRBD1 (5 bases). The CDR3 has 15 amino acids. Germline CDR1 and CDR2: LNHDA and SQIVND (reference sequence). The V end was cut by 3 bases, the J end by 4 bases, with 15 bases between. The CDR3 DNA is TGTGCCAGTAGTATCGGGACTCCTGATCTCTATGGCTACACCTTC. Protein sequence: CASSIGTPDLYGYTF.

The rearrangement uses TRBV5-1 and TRBJ2-7, with TRBD1 identical over 8 bases. Germline CDR1 SGHRS, CDR2 YFSETQ. Losses at the gene ends were 0 bases for V and 2 bases for J; bases not matched to a gene: 4. The CDR3 is 15 amino acids. The CDR3 DNA reads TGCGCCAGCAGCTTGGTCGGACAGGGACCCTACGAGCAGTACTTC. Its protein product is CASSLVGQGPYEQYF.

The CDR3 here is CASSYSASGANVLTF. Here the CDR3 DNA reads TGTGCCAGCTCATATAGTGCCTCTGGGGCCAACGTCCTGACTTTC. The chain recombines TRBV18 with TRBJ2-6; no firm D call. V lost 5 bases and J 0 bases, leaving 8 bases between the germline ends. Germline CDR1 reads KGHSH; CDR2 reads LQKENI. CDR3 length: 15 amino acids.

The chain has TRBV9 and TRBJ2-1, with TRBD2 as a possible D gene (5 bases). This CDR3 is built from 14 residues. Germline assignment: CDR1 SGDLS and CDR2 YYNGEE. Trimming stripped 2 bases from V and 9 bases from J, with 15 bases between. CDR3 residues: CASSVWTGEGEQFF. The CDR3 region has the DNA TGTGCCAGCAGCGTGTGGACTGGCGAAGGTGAGCAGTTCTTC.

V is TRBV4-2 and J is TRBJ2-1; 10 nucleotides agree with TRBD2. This CDR3 has 15 residues. After removal of 1 base from V and 6 bases from J, the junction contained 3 bases not matched to a gene. Germline CDR1 and CDR2: LGHNA and YNFKEQ. CDR3 coding DNA: TGTGCCAGCAGCCAAGGTTCTAGCGGGAGCAATGAGCAGTTCTTC. It encodes CASSQGSSGSNEQFF.

V gene TRBV9 combines with J gene TRBJ1-3, with TRBD1 matching 8 bases. This CDR3 has 16 residues. Per the germline V gene, CDR1 is SGDLS and CDR2 is YYNGEE. The trim removed 0 bases at V and 0 bases at J, leaving 2 bases unmatched. The DNA of the CDR3 is TGTGCCAGCAGCGTAGAGGGACAGGCCTCTGGAAACACCATATATTTT. Translation gives CASSVEGQASGNTIYF.

Comment on this clone: Germline is not matched at one junction end, which may reflect a read error. V is TRBV5-1 and J is TRBJ1-1; maybe TRBD1 (6 bases). Germline assignment: CDR1 SGHRS and CDR2 YFSETQ. CDR3 length: 16 amino acids. The CDR3 sequence: CASSSETGQVNAEAFF. The CDR3 coding sequence is TGCGCCAGCAGCTCAGAAACAGGGCAGGTGAACGCTGAAGCTTTCTTT.

V is TRBV30 and J is TRBJ2-7; 13 bases align to TRBD2. V lost 5 bases and J lost 9; bases outside the gene matches: 4. CDR3 size: 12 residues. Germline loops: CDR1 GTSNPN, CDR2 SVGIG (reference sequence). The CDR3 region is CAWGLAGDAQYF. CDR3 bases: TGTGCCTGGGGACTAGCGGGAGACGCGCAGTACTTC.

The J gene is TRBJ1-1, the V gene TRBV28; 8 nucleotides align to TRBD1. Germline CDR1 is MDHEN and CDR2 is SYDVKM. The CDR3 spans 16 residues. With 4 bases clipped from V and 3 bases from J, the junction kept 10 bases outside the gene matches. The CDR3 region is CASSSAGQGKDTEAFF. The CDR3 DNA reads as TGTGCCAGCAGTTCCGCCGGACAGGGAAAGGACACTGAAGCTTTCTTT.

The rearrangement uses TRBV4-3 and TRBJ2-1; no definite D call. The V and J ends lost 0 bases and 5 bases respectively, with 20 bases between them. The CDR3 extends over 18 amino acids. Looked up from germline, CDR1 is LGHNA and CDR2 is YSLEER. CDR3 protein: CASSQEDLSAITNNEQFF. The CDR3 DNA sequence: TGCGCCAGCAGCCAAGAAGACCTTTCAGCGATTACTAACAATGAGCAGTTCTTC.

The CDR3: CASSMTQGKGELFF. CDR3 sequence (DNA): TGTGCCAGTAGTATGACACAGGGGAAAGGGGAGCTGTTTTTT. The V call is TRBV19, the J call TRBJ2-2; the match to TRBD1 covers 7 bases. With 3 bases clipped from V and 8 bases from J, the junction kept 6 bases outside the gene matches. CDR1 LNHDA and CDR2 SQIVND come from the germline V gene (reference sequence). This CDR3 is built from 14 residues. The whole variable domain, remainder taken from reference TRBV19 and TRBJ2-2, is DGGITQSPKYLFRKEGQNVTLSCEQNLNHDAMYWYRQDPGQGLRLIYYSQIVNDFQKGDIAEGYSVSREKKESFPLTVTSAQKNPTAFYLCASSMTQGKGELFFGEGSRLTVL.

The chain uses TRBV19 and TRBJ1-3, with D unresolved. V dropped 4 bases and J dropped 4 bases, with 11 bases sitting between them. Germline V CDR1 and CDR2: LNHDA, SQIVND (reference sequence). The CDR3 spans 14 residues. CDR3 in amino acids: CASSRGFGGNTIYF. The CDR3 bases are TGTGCCAGTAGTAGAGGATTTGGGGGAAACACCATATATTTT.

This chain uses TRBV6-5 with TRBJ2-1, with D uncertain. This CDR3 is 12 amino acids long. The germline CDR1 and CDR2 sequences are MNHEY and SVGAGI. Trimming shortened V by 6 bases and J by 3 bases, and 6 bases separated the two germline ends. CDR3 residues: CASRRDYNEQFF. The CDR3 DNA is TGTGCCAGCAGACGCGACTACAATGAGCAGTTCTTC.

The chain carries TRBV2 and TRBJ2-5, with TRBD1 as a possible D gene (6 bases). CDR1 is SNHLY and CDR2 is FYNNEI in the germline V gene. This CDR3 has 13 amino acids. The ends were cut back, 7 bases at V and 1 base at J, with 10 bases in the middle. The CDR3 loop is CASTEDSQETQYF. CDR3 nucleotide sequence: TGTGCCAGCACTGAGGACAGCCAAGAGACCCAGTACTTC. Drawing the rest from reference TRBV2 and TRBJ2-5, the complete variable domain is EPEVTQTPSHQVTQMGQEVILRCVPISNHLYFYWYRQILGQKVEFLVSFYNNEISEKSEIFDDQFSVERPDGSNFTLKIRSTKLEDSAMYFCASTEDSQETQYFGPGTRLLVL.

This chain uses TRBV4-2 with TRBJ2-3, with 8 bases lining up with TRBD1. Germline V gives CDR1 LGHNA, CDR2 YNFKEQ. CDR3 length equals 15 residues. With 4 bases clipped from V and 3 bases from J, the junction kept 6 bases outside the gene matches. CDR3 nucleotides: TGTGCCAGCAGCCCCCTGACAGGGGATACAGATACGCAGTATTTT. Residues: CASSPLTGDTDTQYF.

The chain joins TRBV2 to TRBJ2-5; the match to TRBD1 covers 8 bases. V lost 7 bases to trimming and J lost 4 bases; unmatched junction nucleotides: 5. The CDR3 runs to 13 residues. Germline V gene sequence: CDR1 SNHLY, CDR2 FYNNEI. CDR3 sequence (DNA): TGTGCCAGCAACGGACAGGGACTAGAGACCCAGTACTTC. Translated, it gives CASNGQGLETQYF.

This rearrangement joins TRBV6-5 to TRBJ1-4, with 7 bases fitting TRBD1. There are 14 residues in the CDR3. From germline, CDR1 is MNHEY and CDR2 SVGAGI. After removal of 7 bases from V and 0 bases from J, the junction contained 2 bases not matched to a gene. CDR3 sequence: CASKQGATNEKLFF. The CDR3 DNA reads as TGTGCCAGCAAGCAGGGGGCAACTAATGAAAAACTGTTTTTT.

The rearrangement joins TRBV19 to TRBJ2-7, with 11 bases fitting TRBD2. Trimming cost V 11 bases and J 1 base; bases outside gene matches: 7. In germline, CDR1 is LNHDA, CDR2 SQIVND (reference sequence). This CDR3 spans 14 amino acids. As DNA, the CDR3 is TGTGCCGCTTCGGCTAGCGGGAGGTCCTACGAGCAGTACTTC. Its protein product is CAASASGRSYEQYF.

The rearrangement joins TRBV6-1 to TRBJ2-1; 9 nucleotides line up with TRBD2. CDR1 is MNHNS and CDR2 is SASEGT in the germline V gene. V dropped 3 bases and J dropped 2; count of bases not matched to a gene: 2. CDR3 size: 15 residues. In DNA, the CDR3 is TGTGCCAGCAGTGAGGCGGGAGGGACCTACAATGAGCAGTTCTTC. Encoded protein: CASSEAGGTYNEQFF.

The V call is TRBV2, the J call TRBJ1-2; D is perhaps TRBD1 (5 bases). The CDR3 is 13 residues long. The ends were cut back, 1 base at V and 5 bases at J, with 8 bases in the middle. In germline, CDR1 is SNHLY, CDR2 FYNNEI. CDR3 nucleotide sequence: TGTGCCAGCAGTGAAGGACAGTCATATGGCTACACCTTC. It is translated as CASSEGQSYGYTF.

For the CDR3, the DNA is TGTGCCAGCTCATCCGGACTAGCGGGTTCCTACAATGAGCAGTTCTTC. It is translated as CASSSGLAGSYNEQFF. The chain links TRBV18 to TRBJ2-1; 11 nucleotides match TRBD2. Looked up from germline, CDR1 is KGHSH and CDR2 is LQKENI. V lost 5 bases and J lost 1; bases outside the gene matches: 4. This CDR3 spans 16 amino acids. Full variable domain (rest looked up from reference TRBV18 and TRBJ2-1): NAGVMQNPRHLVRRRGQEARLRCSPMKGHSHVYWYRQLPEEGLKFMVYLQKENIIDESGMPKERFSAEFPKEGPSILRIQQVVRGDSAAYFCASSSGLAGSYNEQFFGPGTRLTVL.

The chain links TRBV6-5 to TRBJ2-5, with 11 bases aligning to TRBD1. Germline trimming cut 5 bases from V and 4 bases from J; bases unmatched to any gene: 6. Germline assignment: CDR1 MNHEY and CDR2 SVGAGI. The CDR3 contains 15 residues. CDR3 sequence reads: CASSRDRGGRETQYF. CDR3 nucleotides: TGTGCCAGCAGTCGGGACAGGGGGGGAAGAGAGACCCAGTACTTC.

The chain recombines TRBV28 with TRBJ2-7, with D possibly TRBD2 on 5 matching bases. Trimming pared 4 bases from V and 0 bases from J, leaving 7 bases between. CDR1 is MDHEN and CDR2 is SYDVKM in the germline V gene. The CDR3 totals 13 residues. CDR3 coding DNA: TGTGCCAGCAGTTCGGGGTTCTCCTACGAGCAGTACTTC. Translated, it gives CASSSGFSYEQYF.

The V call is TRBV19, the J call TRBJ2-7, with TRBD1 matching over 7 bases. Germline values: CDR1 LNHDA, CDR2 SQIVND (reference sequence). V lost 5 bases, J lost 4 bases, and 11 bases stayed unmatched. This CDR3 region has 15 residues. CDR3 sequence reads: CASSLPGQKMYEQYF. The CDR3 DNA reads as TGTGCCAGTAGTCTACCGGGACAGAAGATGTACGAGCAGTACTTC.

The chain carries TRBV19 and TRBJ2-2, with TRBD2 matching over 14 bases. The ends lost 3 bases at V and 7 bases at J; junction bases unmatched: 4. The germline V gene encodes CDR1 LNHDA and CDR2 SQIVND (reference sequence). The CDR3 length is 16 residues. DNA of the CDR3: TGTGCCAGTAGTATGGGACTAGCGGGAGTTATCGGGGAGCTGTTTTTT. Translation: CASSMGLAGVIGELFF.

This rearrangement joins TRBV18 to TRBJ1-5; D is unresolved. Trimming removed 2 bases from V and 0 bases from J, with 11 bases in between. CDR3 length: 16 amino acids. Germline V lookup: CDR1 KGHSH, CDR2 LQKENI. The CDR3 sequence: CASSPSEGVSNQPQHF. CDR3 DNA sequence: TGTGCCAGCTCACCATCTGAGGGAGTTAGCAATCAGCCCCAGCATTTT.

The chain has TRBV5-1 and TRBJ2-3; 10 positions match TRBD2. CDR3 length: 14 residues. The germline gives CDR1 SGHRS, CDR2 YFSETQ. Losses at the gene ends were 3 bases for V and 3 bases for J; bases not matched to a gene: 1. Here the CDR3 DNA reads TGCGCCAGCAGCTCTAGCGGGAGAACAGATACGCAGTATTTT. Residues: CASSSSGRTDTQYF.

The rearrangement links TRBV13 to TRBJ2-1; TRBD2 might be the D (5 bases). The CDR3 has 13 residues. V lost 5 bases to trimming and J lost 5 bases, with 10 bases between them. Germline-derived CDR1 and CDR2 are PRHDT and FYEKMQ (reference sequence). CDR3 protein: CASSRLKNNEQFF. CDR3 coding DNA: TGTGCCAGCAGCCGACTAAAAAACAATGAGCAGTTCTTC.